This T cell receptor beta chain was documented in a study of blood T cell repertoires in COVID-19 (dated by TCRdb to between 2020 and 2021). Regarding the study in general: Samples covering the acute and convalescent phases of COVID-19 were provided by collaborators in the United States, Italy and Spain. The material from the prospective study consisted of cDNA or gDNA derived from T cells, B-cell-depleted T cells, or PBMCs. Subjects who had been exposed to COVID-19, were actively infected with it, or had recovered from it provided the deeply sampled blood TCRbeta repertoires that made up the dataset. The repertoires were released in a freely available public database meant as a resource for research on the immune response to SARS-CoV-2. Samples were obtained from the ongoing ImmuneRACE study (first 160 participants) and from some 1,200 subjects provided by 6 global collaborators. Nearly every sample came with metadata listing a de-identified subject ID, COVID-19 status, age in years and sex. Where available, HLA class I and class II types were obtained from metadata supplied by the sample provider rather than from assay-based typing. What the authors observed across the whole study: The quantity of clinical and demographic metadata differed by source and by participant and was supplied without curation.

TCRbeta CDR3 regions were amplified from genomic DNA using the immunoSEQ Assay, a bias-controlled multiplex PCR. Turning to the authors' computational methods: Within the assay, amplification of reference gene primers was used to estimate how many nucleated cells each sample contained. To quantify the absolute abundance of each unique TCRbeta CDR3 rearrangement, sequence reads were collapsed and filtered. For each sample, productive Simpson clonality was calculated as the square root of Simpson's diversity index across productive rearrangements. TCRdb retrieved this table from immuneACCESS and kept in-frame rearrangements only. Not all clones are present; in checked studies, unresolved V genes account for under half, and no reason is known for the remainder. V and J calls and clone size are copied from that table; D and trimming were computed from the DNA. The sample table lists 340,000 or so clones, 80% to 90% of them with a count of one. The biggest ten clones account for roughly 4% of the sample.

Participants in the prospective study were enrolled through a virtual design, were aged roughly 18 to 90 years, and lived in some 24 United States geographic areas. Cohort assignment in the prospective study relied on participant-reported clinical history from a screening survey and a study questionnaire. In the prospective study, mobile phlebotomists collected whole blood, serum and a nasopharyngeal or oropharyngeal swab from each participant. Over a roughly 2-month period, participants in the prospective study had the option of providing additional blood draws and questionnaires. Blood samples from the prospective study were shipped frozen or at room temperature prior to DNA extraction. Concerning this clone itself: The antigen it binds to is not known. Base qualities are not provided; no much larger clone lies one nucleotide away.

The germline V gene (reference sequence) sets CDR1 to SGHNT and CDR2 to YYREEE. There are 15 amino acids in the CDR3, from cysteine to phenylalanine inclusive. Just the 45-base CDR3 DNA is kept, in frame starting at base 1. V ends up 1 base short and J 4 bases short, with an unmatched junction base count of 7. The source is a woman in her forties with acute COVID-19. The rearrangement joined TRBV5-4 to TRBJ2-5; TRBD2 lines up with 7 middle nucleotides. Sequencing used PBMCs or T cells enriched from blood (not recorded which). The CDR3 protein is CASSLRASGGETQYF. The sequenced DNA is TGTGCCAGCAGCTTGAGGGCTAGCGGTGGAGAGACCCAGTACTTC.